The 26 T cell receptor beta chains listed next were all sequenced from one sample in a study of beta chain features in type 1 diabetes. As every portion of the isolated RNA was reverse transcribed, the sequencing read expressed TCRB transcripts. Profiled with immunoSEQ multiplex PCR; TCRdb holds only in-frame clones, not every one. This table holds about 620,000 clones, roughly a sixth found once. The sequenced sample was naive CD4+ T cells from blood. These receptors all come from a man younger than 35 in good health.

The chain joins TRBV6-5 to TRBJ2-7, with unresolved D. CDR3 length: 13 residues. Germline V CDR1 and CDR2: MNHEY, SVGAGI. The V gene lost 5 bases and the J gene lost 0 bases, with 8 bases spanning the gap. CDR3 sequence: CASSEHSSYEQYF. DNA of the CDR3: TGTGCCAGCAGTGAACACAGCTCCTACGAGCAGTACTTC.

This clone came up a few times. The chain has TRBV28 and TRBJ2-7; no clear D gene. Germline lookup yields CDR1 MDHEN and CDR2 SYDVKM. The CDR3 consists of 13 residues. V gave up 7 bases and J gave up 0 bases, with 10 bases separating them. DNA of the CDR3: TGTGCCAGCACGGTAGATTACTCCTACGAGCAGTACTTC. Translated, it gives CASTVDYSYEQYF.

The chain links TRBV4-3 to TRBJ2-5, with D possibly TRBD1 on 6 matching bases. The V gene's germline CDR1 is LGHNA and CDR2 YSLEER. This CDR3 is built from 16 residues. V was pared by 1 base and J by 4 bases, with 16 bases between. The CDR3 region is CASSQGHPGDGETQYF. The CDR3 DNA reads TGCGCCAGCAGCCAAGGGCACCCAGGGGATGGAGAGACCCAGTACTTC.

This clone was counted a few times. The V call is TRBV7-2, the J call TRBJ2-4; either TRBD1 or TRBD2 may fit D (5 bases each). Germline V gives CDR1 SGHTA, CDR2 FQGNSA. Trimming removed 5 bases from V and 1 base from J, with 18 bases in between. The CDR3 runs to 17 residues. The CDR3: CASSPRDARTAKNIQYF. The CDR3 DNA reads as TGTGCCAGCAGCCCACGGGACGCCCGGACGGCCAAAAACATTCAGTACTTC.

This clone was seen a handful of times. The chain's CDR3 is CAWSVPLAGQYF. DNA of the CDR3: TGTGCCTGGAGTGTCCCTTTAGCGGGGCAGTATTTT. The V call is TRBV30, the J call TRBJ2-3; 7 bases agree with TRBD2. The trim removed 0 bases at V and 11 bases at J, leaving 5 bases unmatched. This CDR3 is 12 amino acids long. The germline CDR1 and CDR2 sequences are GTSNPN and SVGIG (reference sequence).

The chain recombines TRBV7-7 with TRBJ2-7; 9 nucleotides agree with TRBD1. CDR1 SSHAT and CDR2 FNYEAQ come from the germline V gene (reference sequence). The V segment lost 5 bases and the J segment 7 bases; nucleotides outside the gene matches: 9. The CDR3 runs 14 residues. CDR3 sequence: CASSPLQGAAEQYF. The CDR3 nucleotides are TGTGCCAGCAGCCCGCTACAGGGGGCGGCTGAGCAGTACTTC.

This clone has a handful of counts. This CDR3 reads CASSTTGTDTQYF. The CDR3 DNA reads as TGTGCCAGCAGTACGACAGGCACAGATACGCAGTATTTT. The rearrangement links TRBV5-4 to TRBJ2-3; D possibly corresponds to TRBD1 (5 bases). Germline values: CDR1 SGHNT, CDR2 YYREEE (reference sequence). The V end lost 5 bases, the J end lost 1 base, and 8 bases lay between the germline ends. The CDR3 is 13 amino acids.

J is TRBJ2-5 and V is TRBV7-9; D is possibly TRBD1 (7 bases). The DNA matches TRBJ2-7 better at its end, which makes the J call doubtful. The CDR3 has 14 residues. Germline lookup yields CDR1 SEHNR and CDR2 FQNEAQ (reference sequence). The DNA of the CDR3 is TGTGCCAGCAGCTTAGGACAGGGAGGCCACGAGCAGTACTTC. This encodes CASSLGQGGHEQYF.

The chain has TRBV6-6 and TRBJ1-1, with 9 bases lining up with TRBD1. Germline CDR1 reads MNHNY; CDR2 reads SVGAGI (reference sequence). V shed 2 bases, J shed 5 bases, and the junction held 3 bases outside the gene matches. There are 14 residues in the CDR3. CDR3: CASSYTGGRTEAFF. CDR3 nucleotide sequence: TGTGCCAGCAGTTACACAGGGGGCAGGACTGAAGCTTTCTTT.

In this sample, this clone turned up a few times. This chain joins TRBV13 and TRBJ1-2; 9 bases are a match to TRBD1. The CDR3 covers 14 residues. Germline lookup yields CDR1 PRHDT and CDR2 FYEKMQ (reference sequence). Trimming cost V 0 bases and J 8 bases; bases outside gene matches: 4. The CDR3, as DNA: TGTGCCAGCAGCTTAGGACAGGGGGCGACAGGCTACACCTTC. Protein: CASSLGQGATGYTF.

The CDR3: CASSLDSGGANEQFF. The CDR3, as DNA: TGTGCCAGCAGCTTGGATAGCGGGGGGGCAAATGAGCAGTTCTTC. The rearrangement joins TRBV5-4 to TRBJ2-1; 11 bases match TRBD2. J gave up 7 bases and V 0 bases, and 3 bases lay outside the gene matches. This CDR3 region has 15 residues. Germline V CDR1 and CDR2: SGHNT, YYREEE (reference sequence).

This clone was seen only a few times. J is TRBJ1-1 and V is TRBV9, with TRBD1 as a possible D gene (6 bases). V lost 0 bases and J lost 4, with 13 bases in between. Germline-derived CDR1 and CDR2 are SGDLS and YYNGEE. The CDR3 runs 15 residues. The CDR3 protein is CASSVAETGGTEAFF. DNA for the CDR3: TGTGCCAGCAGCGTAGCTGAGACAGGTGGCACTGAAGCTTTCTTT.

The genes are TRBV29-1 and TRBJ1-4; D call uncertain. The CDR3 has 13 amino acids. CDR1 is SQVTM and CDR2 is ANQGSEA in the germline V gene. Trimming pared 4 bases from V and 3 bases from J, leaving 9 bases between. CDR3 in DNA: TGCAGCGTTGCTCAGCAAGCTAATGAAAAACTGTTTTTT. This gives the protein CSVAQQANEKLFF.

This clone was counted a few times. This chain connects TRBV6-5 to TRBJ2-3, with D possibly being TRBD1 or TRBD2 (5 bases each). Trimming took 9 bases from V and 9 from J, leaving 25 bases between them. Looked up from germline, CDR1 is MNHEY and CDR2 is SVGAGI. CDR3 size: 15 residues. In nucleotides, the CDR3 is TGTGCCAGTAACCTCCTACGGGACGGCCTAAGGACGCAGTATTTT. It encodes CASNLLRDGLRTQYF.

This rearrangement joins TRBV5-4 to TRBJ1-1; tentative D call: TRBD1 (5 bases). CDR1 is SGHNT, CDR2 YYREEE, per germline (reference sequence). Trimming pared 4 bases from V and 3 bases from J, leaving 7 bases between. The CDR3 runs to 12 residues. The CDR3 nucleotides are TGTGCCAGCAGCCTGGGGGACACTGAAGCTTTCTTT. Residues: CASSLGDTEAFF.

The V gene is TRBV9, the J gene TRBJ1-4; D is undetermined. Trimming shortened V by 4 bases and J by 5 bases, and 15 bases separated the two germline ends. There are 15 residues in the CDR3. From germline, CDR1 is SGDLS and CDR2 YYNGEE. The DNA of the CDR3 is TGTGCCAGCAGCCCCCGGGAAGGAACAAATGAAAAACTGTTTTTT. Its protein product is CASSPREGTNEKLFF. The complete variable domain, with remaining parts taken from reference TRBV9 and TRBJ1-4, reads DSGVTQTPKHLITATGQRVTLRCSPRSGDLSVYWYQQSLDQGLQFLIQYYNGEERAKGNILERFSAQQFPDLHSELNLSSLELGDSALYFCASSPREGTNEKLFFGSGTQLSVL.

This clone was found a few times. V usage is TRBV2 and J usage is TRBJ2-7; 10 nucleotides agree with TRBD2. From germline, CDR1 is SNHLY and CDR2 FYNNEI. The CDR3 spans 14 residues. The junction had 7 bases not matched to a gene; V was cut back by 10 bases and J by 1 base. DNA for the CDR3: TGTGCCACCCGGACTAGCGGAACATCCTACGAGCAGTACTTC. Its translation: CATRTSGTSYEQYF.

The CDR3 reads CASSLTPTGWDSPLHF. In DNA, the CDR3 is TGTGCCAGCAGCTTAACTCCAACAGGGTGGGATTCACCCCTCCACTTT. V and J are TRBV7-3 and TRBJ1-6; perhaps TRBD1 as D (6 bases). This CDR3 spans 16 amino acids. CDR1 is SGHTA and CDR2 is FQGTGA in the germline V gene. V was shortened by 0 bases and J by 8 bases, with 14 bases between the two germline ends.

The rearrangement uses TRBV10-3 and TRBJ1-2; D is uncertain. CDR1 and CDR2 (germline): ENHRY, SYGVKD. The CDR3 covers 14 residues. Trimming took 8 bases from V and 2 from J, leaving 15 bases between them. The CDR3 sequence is CAIAPVLYNYGYTF. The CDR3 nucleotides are TGTGCCATCGCCCCCGTACTGTACAACTATGGCTACACCTTC.

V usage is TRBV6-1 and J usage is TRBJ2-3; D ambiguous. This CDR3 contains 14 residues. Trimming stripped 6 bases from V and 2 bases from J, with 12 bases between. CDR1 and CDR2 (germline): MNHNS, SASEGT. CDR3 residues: CASSTGFTTDTQYF. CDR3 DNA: TGTGCCAGCAGCACCGGGTTTACCACAGATACGCAGTATTTT.

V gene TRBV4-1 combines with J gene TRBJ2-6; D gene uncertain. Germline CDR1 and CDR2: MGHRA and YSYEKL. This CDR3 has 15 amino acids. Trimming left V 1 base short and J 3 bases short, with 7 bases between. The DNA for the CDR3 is TGCGCCAGCAGCCAAGTCCCTGGTGGGGCCAACGTCCTGACTTTC. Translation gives CASSQVPGGANVLTF.

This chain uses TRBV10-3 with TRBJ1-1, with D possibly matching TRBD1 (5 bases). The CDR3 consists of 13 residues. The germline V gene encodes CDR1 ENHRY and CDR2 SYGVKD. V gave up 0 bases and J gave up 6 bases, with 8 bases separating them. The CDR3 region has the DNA TGTGCCATCAGTGAGTCCGGGGGATCTGAAGCTTTCTTT. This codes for CAISESGGSEAFF.

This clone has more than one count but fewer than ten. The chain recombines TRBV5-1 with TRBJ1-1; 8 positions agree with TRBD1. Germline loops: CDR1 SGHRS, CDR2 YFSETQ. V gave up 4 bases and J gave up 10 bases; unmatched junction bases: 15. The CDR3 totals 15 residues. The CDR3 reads CASSTGQGGFVGAFF. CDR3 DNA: TGCGCCAGCAGCACCGGACAGGGTGGCTTTGTTGGAGCTTTCTTT.

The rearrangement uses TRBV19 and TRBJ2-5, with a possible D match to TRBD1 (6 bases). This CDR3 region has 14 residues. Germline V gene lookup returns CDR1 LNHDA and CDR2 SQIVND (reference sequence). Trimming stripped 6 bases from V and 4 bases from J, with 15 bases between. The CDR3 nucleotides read TGTGCCAGTAGCCCCATAACAGGGCGAGAGACCCAGTACTTC. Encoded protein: CASSPITGRETQYF.

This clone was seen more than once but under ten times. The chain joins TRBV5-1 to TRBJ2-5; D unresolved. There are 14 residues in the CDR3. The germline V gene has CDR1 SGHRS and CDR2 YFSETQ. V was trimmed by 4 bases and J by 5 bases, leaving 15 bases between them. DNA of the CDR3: TGCGCCAGCAGCCCCCTTAAGGGCCGGGAGACCCAGTACTTC. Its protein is CASSPLKGRETQYF.

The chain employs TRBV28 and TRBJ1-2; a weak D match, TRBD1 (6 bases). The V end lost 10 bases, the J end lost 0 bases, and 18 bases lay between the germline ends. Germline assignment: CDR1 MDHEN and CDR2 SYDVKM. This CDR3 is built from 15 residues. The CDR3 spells CATKLGATSNYGYTF. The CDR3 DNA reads TGTGCCACCAAACTGGGGGCTACCTCTAACTATGGCTACACCTTC.